The clone carrying this TCR beta chain was counted only a few times. The antigen remains unidentified. The CDR3 runs 15 residues. The trim removed 4 bases at V and 7 bases at J, leaving 6 bases unmatched. Germline V gene lookup returns CDR1 SGHRS and CDR2 YFSETQ. These data belong to a study of T cell repertoires in cytomegalovirus infection. Background on the study: Epitope selection comprised recently identified HLA-C-restricted CMV epitopes and well-studied HLA-B-restricted CMV epitopes. Matching HLA type and CMV infection were both indicated by public TCR beta signatures.

Regarding the study as a whole: Carriage of CMV together with the relevant HLA was identifiable through cumulative public TCR beta family frequency. CMV-specific TCR beta clonotypes restricted by HLA-C were the ones dominating the ex vivo response.

TCRdb used MiXCR to reprocess the reads, holding one entry per CDR3 protein. The table lists roughly 350,000 distinct CDR3 sequences, about a third of them singletons. The sample in question was cultured PBMCs, obtained from culture after CMV antigen stimulation. This TCR came from a human donor in good health (CMV status not recorded). Some clones in this sample may be carry-over from other donors' samples. The chain is built from TRBV5-1 and TRBJ2-4, with 12 nucleotides matching TRBD2. DNA for the CDR3: TGCGCCAGCAGCCAGATGACTAGCGGGGGTAACATTCAGTACTTC. This encodes CASSQMTSGGNIQYF.